This record concerns one T cell receptor beta chain sequence. Its antigen remains unidentified. A read error may be the cause here, since a much bigger clone is one base away. The CDR3 totals 11 residues. Deletions cut 9 bases from V and 3 bases from J, with 7 bases between. The data derive from a study of glioma-infiltrating T cells. Findings and limits, study-wide: Above-expected tissue-blood divergence occurred in all gliomas, most in low-grade ones. Only very few CDR3 sequences appeared in both tissue and blood.

The iRepertoire nested amplicon-rescue multiplex PCR amplified TCR alpha and beta CDR3s from RNA. Input was 100-400 ng of tissue mRNA or PBMC total RNA. From the multiplex PCR reads, TCRdb called clonotypes with MiXCR, one entry per CDR3 protein. This sample has 150,000 to 200,000 distinct CDR3 sequences, with more than 35% found just once. Sequenced input: glioma tissue, nonneoplastic brain tissue, or PBMCs (not recorded which). The receptor's source is a human donor with low-grade glioma or glioblastoma, undergoing nonglioma brain surgery, or in good health (not recorded which). The rearrangement links TRBV12-3 or TRBV12-4 to TRBJ2-3; D not certain. Here the CDR3 DNA reads TGTGCCAGAAGGATAACAGATACGCAGTATTTT. This encodes CARRITDTQYF.